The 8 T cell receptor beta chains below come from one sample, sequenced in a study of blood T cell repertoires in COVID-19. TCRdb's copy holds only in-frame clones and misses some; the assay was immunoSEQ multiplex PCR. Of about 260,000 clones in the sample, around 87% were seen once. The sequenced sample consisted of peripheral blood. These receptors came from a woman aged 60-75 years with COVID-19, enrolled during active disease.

The chain's CDR3 is CASSQVTSGRETQYF. CDR3 nucleotide sequence: TGTGCCAGCAGCCAAGTCACTAGCGGGCGAGAGACCCAGTACTTC. This chain uses TRBV3-1 (or the pseudogene TRBV3-2) with TRBJ2-5; 9 bases are a match to TRBD2. The CDR3 runs to 15 residues. The V gene end was trimmed by 1 base and the J gene end by 4 bases; junction bases not matched to a gene: 4. CDR1 is LGHDT, CDR2 YNNKEL, per germline (reference sequence).

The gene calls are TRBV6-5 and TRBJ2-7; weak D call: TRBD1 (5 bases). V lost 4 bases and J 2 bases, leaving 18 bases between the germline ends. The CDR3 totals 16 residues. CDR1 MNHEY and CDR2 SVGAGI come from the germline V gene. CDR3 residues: CASSLAPLDNTYEQYF. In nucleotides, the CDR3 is TGTGCCAGCAGTTTAGCCCCACTGGACAACACCTACGAGCAGTACTTC.

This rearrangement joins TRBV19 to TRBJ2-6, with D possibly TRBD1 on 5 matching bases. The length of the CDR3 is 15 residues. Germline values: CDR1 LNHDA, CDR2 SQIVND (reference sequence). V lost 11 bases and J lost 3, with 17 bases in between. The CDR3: CAVEDIFFGANVLTF. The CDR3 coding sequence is TGTGCCGTAGAGGACATTTTTTTTGGGGCCAACGTCCTGACTTTC.

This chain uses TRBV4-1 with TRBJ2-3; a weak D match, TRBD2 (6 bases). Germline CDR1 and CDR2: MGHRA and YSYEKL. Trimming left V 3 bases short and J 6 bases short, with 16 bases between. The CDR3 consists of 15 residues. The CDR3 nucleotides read TGCGCCAGCAGCCACTCAGGGAGGTCCTATGATACGCAGTATTTT. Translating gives CASSHSGRSYDTQYF.

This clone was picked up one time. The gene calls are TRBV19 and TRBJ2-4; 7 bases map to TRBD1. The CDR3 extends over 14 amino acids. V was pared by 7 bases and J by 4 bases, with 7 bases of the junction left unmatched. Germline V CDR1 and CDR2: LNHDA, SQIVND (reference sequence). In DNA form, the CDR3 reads TGTGCCAGTACCCCCAGGACAGGAAAAAACATTCAGTACTTC. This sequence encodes CASTPRTGKNIQYF.

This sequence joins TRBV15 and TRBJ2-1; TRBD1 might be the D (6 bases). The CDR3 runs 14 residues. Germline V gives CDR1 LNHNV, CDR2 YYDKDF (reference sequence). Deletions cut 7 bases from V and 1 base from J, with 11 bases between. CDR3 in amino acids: CATTPGQSYNEQFF. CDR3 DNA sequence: TGTGCCACCACTCCGGGACAATCCTACAATGAGCAGTTCTTC.

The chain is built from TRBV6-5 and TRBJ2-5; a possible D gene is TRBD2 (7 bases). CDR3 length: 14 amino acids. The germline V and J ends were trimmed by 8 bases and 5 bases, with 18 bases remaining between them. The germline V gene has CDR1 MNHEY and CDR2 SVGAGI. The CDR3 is CASGGGGGLETQYF. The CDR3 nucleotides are TGTGCCAGCGGCGGGGGCGGGGGTCTGGAGACCCAGTACTTC.

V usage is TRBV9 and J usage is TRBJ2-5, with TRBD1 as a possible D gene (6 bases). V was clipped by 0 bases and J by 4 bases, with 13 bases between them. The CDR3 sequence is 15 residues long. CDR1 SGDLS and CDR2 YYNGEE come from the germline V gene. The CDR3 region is CASSVEGQIGETQYF. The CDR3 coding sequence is TGTGCCAGCAGCGTAGAAGGACAGATCGGAGAGACCCAGTACTTC.